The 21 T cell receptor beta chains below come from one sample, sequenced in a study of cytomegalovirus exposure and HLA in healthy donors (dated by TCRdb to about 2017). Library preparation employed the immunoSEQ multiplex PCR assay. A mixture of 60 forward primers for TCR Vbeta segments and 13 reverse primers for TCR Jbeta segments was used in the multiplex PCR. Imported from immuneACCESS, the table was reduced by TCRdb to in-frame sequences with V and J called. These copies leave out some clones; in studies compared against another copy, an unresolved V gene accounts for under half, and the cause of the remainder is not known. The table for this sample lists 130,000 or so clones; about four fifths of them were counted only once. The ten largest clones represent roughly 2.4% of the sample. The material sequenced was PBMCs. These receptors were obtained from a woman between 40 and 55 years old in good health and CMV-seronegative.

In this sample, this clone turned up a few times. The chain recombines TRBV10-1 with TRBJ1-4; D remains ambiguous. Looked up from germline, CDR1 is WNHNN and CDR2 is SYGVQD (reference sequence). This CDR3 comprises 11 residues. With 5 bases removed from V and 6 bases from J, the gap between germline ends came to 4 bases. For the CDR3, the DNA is TGCGCCAGCAGTCGGGATGAAAAACTGTTTTTT. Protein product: CASSRDEKLFF.

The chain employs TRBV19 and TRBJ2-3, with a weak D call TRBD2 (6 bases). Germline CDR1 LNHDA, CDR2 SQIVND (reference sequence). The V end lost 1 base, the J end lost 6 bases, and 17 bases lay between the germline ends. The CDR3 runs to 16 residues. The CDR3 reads CASSIVGVLASDTQYF. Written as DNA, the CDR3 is TGTGCCAGTAGTATAGTGGGGGTACTAGCAAGTGATACGCAGTATTTT.

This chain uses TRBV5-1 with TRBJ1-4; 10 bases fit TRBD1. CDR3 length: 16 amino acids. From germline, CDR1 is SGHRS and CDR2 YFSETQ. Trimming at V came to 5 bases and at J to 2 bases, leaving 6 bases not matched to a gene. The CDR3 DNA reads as TGCGCCAGCAGTCGCCGGGACAGGGGCACTAATGAAAAACTGTTTTTT. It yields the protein CASSRRDRGTNEKLFF. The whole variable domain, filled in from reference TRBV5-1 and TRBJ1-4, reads KAGVTQTPRYLIKTRGQQVTLSCSPISGHRSVSWYQQTPGQGLQFLFEYFSETQRNKGNFPGRFSGRQFSNSRSEMNVSTLELGDSALYLCASSRRDRGTNEKLFFGSGTQLSVL.

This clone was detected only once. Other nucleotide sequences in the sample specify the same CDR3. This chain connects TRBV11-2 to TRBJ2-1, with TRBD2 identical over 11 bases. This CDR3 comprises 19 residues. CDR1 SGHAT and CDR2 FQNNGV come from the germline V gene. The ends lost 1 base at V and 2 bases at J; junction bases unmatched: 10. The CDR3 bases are TGTGCCAGCAGCTTAGTTAGACTAGCGGGGACCGCCCCCTACAATGAGCAGTTCTTC. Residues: CASSLVRLAGTAPYNEQFF.

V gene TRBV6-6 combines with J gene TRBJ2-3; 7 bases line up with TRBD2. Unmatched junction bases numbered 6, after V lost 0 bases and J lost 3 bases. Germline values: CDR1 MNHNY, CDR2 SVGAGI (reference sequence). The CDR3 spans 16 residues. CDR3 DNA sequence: TGTGCCAGCAGTTACTCTGGCGGGAGAGCGACAGATACGCAGTATTTT. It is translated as CASSYSGGRATDTQYF.

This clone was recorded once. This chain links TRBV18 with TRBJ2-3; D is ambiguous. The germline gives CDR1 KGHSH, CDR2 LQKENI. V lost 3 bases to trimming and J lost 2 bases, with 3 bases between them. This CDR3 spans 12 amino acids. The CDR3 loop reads CASSPNTDTQYF. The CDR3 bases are TGTGCCAGCTCACCTAACACAGATACGCAGTATTTT.

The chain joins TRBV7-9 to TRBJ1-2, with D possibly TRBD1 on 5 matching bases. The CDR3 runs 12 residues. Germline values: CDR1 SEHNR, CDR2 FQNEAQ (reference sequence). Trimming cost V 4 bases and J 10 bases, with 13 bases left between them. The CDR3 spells CASSSGGEDYTF. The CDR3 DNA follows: TGTGCCAGCAGCTCGGGGGGGGAAGACTACACCTTC.

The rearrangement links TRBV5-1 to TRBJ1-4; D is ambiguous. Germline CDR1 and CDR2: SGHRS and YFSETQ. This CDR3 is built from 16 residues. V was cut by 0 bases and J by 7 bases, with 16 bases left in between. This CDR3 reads CASSLGERAGREKLFF. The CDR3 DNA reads TGCGCCAGCAGCTTGGGTGAGCGGGCTGGCCGTGAAAAACTGTTTTTT.

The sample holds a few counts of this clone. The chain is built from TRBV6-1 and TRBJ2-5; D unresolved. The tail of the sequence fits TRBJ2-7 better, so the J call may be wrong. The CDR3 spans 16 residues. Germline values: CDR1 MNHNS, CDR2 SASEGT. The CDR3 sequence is CASSESVVSVFYEQYF. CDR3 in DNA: TGTGCCAGCAGTGAATCCGTAGTTTCGGTCTTCTACGAGCAGTACTTC.

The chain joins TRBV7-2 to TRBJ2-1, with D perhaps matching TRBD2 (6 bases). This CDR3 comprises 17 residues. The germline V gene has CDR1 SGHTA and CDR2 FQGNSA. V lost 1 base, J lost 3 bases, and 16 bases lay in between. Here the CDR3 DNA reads TGTGCCAGCAGCTTAGAGGCGGGGAACCTACTCTACAATGAGCAGTTCTTC. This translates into CASSLEAGNLLYNEQFF.

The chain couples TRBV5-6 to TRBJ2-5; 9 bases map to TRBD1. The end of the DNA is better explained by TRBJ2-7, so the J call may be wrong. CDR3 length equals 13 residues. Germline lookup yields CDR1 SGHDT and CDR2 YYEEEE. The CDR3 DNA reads TGTGCCAGCAGCGTGGACAGGGGTAGCGAGCAGTACTTC. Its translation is CASSVDRGSEQYF.

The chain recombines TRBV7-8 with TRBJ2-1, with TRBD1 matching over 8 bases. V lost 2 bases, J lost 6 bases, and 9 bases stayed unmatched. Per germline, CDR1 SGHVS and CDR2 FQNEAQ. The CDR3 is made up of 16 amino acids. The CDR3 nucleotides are TGTGCCAGCAGCTTACCCCGGACAGGGAGTGGCAATGAGCAGTTCTTC. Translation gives CASSLPRTGSGNEQFF.

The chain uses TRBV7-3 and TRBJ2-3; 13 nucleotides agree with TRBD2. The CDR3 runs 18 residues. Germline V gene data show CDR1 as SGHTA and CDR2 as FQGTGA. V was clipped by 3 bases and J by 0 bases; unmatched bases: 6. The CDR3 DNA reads TGTGCCAGCAGCTTCCGGACTAGCGGGAGAGGAAGCACAGATACGCAGTATTTT. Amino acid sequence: CASSFRTSGRGSTDTQYF.

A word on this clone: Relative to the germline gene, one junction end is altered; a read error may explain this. CDR3 protein: CSSTRREETQYF. The DNA for the CDR3 is TGTTCCAGCACACGGAGGGAAGAGACCCAGTACTTC. This chain uses TRBV7-9 with TRBJ2-5; possibly TRBD2 for D (6 bases). Germline CDR1 is SEHNR and CDR2 is FQNEAQ (reference sequence). CDR3 length: 12 residues.

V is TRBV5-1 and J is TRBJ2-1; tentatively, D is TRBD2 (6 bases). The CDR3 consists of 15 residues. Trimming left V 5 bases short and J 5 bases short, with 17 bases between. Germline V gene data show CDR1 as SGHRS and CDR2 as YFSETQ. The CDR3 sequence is CASRGWAGLNNEQFF. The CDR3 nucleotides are TGCGCCAGCAGAGGGTGGGCGGGATTAAACAATGAGCAGTTCTTC.

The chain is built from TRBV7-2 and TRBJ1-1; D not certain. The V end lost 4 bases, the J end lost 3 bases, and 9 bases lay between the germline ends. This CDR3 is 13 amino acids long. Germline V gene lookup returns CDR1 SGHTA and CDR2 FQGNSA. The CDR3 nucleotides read TGTGCCAGCAGCTCCCCTCGGGACACTGAAGCTTTCTTT. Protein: CASSSPRDTEAFF.

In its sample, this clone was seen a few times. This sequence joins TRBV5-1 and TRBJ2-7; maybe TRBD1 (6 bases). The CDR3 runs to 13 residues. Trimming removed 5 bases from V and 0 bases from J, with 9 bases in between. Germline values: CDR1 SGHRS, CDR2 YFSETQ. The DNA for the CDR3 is TGCGCCAGCAGTACAGGGAGCTCCTACGAGCAGTACTTC. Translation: CASSTGSSYEQYF.

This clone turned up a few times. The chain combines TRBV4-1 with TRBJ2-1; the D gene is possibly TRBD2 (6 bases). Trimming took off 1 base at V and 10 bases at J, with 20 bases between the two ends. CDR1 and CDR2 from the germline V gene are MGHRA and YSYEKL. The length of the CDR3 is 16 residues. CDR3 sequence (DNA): TGCGCCAGCAGCCAAGTGGCGCAGGGAGGATTCTGGGAGCAGTTCTTC. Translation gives CASSQVAQGGFWEQFF.

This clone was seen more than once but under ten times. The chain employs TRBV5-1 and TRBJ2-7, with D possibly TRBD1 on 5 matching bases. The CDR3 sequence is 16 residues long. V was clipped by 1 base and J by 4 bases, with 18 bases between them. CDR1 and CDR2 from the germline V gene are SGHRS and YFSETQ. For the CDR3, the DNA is TGCGCCAGCAGCTTGTCGAACCACCAGACAGTTTACGAGCAGTACTTC. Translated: CASSLSNHQTVYEQYF.

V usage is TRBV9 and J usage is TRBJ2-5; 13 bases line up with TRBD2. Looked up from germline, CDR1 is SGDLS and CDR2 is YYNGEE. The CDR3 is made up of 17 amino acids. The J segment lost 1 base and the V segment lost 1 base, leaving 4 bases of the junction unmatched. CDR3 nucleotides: TGTGCCAGCAGCGTAACGGGACTAGCGGGGACCCAAGAGACCCAGTACTTC. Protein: CASSVTGLAGTQETQYF. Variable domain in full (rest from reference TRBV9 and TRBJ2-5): DSGVTQTPKHLITATGQRVTLRCSPRSGDLSVYWYQQSLDQGLQFLIQYYNGEERAKGNILERFSAQQFPDLHSELNLSSLELGDSALYFCASSVTGLAGTQETQYFGPGTRLLVL.

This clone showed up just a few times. CDR3 region: CASSQASGSILNEQFF. The CDR3 DNA reads as TGCGCCAGCAGCCAGGCTAGCGGGTCTATACTCAATGAGCAGTTCTTC. This sequence joins TRBV4-1 and TRBJ2-1; TRBD2 aligns across 8 bases. The CDR3 runs to 16 residues. V dropped 3 bases and J dropped 6; count of bases not matched to a gene: 10. Germline CDR1 is MGHRA and CDR2 is YSYEKL.